This paragraph reports one TCR beta chain. The antigen is not known. This sample was taken from a study of cytomegalovirus exposure and HLA in healthy donors. Study results and caveats: Reports described diagnosis of cytomegalovirus status by the classifier as highly specific and sensitive.

This table comes from immunoSEQ multiplex PCR, and its TCRdb copy is limited to in-frame clones, with some not included. The sample consists of 200,000 to 250,000 clones, approximately 80% of them appearing once. This receptor was taken from a woman aged 30 to 39 in good health and CMV-seropositive. Sequenced: PBMCs.

The CDR3 coding sequence is TGCGCCAGCAGCAGCAGGGACATCGGGCCCTCGAACACTGAAGCTTTCTTT. This translates into CASSSRDIGPSNTEAFF. The rearrangement uses TRBV5-1 and TRBJ1-1, with D perhaps TRBD1 (6 bases). The ends were cut back, 4 bases at V and 1 base at J, with 20 bases in the middle. There are 17 residues in the CDR3. Per the germline V gene, CDR1 is SGHRS and CDR2 is YFSETQ.